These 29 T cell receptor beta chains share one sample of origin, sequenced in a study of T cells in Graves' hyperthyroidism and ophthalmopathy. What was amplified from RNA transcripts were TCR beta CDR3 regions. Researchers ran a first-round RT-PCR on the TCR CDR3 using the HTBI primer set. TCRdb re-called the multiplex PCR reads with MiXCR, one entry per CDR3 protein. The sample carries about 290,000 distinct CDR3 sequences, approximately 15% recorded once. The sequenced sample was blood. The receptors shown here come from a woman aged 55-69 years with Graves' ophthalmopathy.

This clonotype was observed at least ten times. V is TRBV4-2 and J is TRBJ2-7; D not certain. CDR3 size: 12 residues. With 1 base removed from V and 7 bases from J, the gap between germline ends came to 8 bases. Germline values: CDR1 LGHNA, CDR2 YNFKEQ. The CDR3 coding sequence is TGTGCCAGCAGCCAAGGGCAAAGGGAGCAGTACTTC. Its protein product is CASSQGQREQYF.

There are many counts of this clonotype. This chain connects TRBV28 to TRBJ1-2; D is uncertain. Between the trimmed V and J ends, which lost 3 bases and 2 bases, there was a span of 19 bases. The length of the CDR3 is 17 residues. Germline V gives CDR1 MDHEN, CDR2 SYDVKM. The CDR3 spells CASSLSSDGPPNYGYTF. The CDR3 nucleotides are TGTGCCAGCAGTTTGTCCAGTGACGGGCCCCCCAACTATGGCTACACCTTC.

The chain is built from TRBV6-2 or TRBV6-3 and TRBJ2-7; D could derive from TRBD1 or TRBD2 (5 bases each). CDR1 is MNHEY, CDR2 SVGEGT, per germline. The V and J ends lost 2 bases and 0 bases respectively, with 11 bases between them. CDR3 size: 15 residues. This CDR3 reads CASSYLLGVSYEQYF. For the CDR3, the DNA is TGTGCCAGCAGTTACCTTTTGGGGGTCTCCTACGAGCAGTACTTC.

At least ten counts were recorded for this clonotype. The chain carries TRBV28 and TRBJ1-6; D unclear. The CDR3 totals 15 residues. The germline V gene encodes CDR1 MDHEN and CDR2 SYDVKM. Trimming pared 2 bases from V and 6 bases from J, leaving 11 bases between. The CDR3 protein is CASSLGSLGNSPLHF. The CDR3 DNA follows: TGTGCCAGCAGTTTAGGTTCTTTGGGTAATTCACCCCTCCACTTT. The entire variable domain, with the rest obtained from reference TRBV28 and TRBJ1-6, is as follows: DVKVTQSSRYLVKRTGEKVFLECVQDMDHENMFWYRQDPGLGLRLIYFSYDVKMKEKGDIPEGYSVSREKKERFSLILESASTNQTSMYLCASSLGSLGNSPLHFGNGTRLTVT.

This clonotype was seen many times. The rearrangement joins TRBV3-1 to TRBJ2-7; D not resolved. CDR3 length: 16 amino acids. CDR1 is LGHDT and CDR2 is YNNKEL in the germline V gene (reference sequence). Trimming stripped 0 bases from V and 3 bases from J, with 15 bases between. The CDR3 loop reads CASSQDWSRFVYEQYF. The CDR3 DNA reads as TGTGCCAGCAGCCAAGATTGGTCACGTTTCGTCTACGAGCAGTACTTC.

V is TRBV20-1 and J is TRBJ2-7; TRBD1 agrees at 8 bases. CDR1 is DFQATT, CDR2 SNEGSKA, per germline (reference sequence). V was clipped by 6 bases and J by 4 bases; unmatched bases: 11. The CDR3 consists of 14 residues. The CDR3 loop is CSARDIYRGYEQYF. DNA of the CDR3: TGCAGTGCAAGGGATATATACAGGGGGTACGAGCAGTACTTC.

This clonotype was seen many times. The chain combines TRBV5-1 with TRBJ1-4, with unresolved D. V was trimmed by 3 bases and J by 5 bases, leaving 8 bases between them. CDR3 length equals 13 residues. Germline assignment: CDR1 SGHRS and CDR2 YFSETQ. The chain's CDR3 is CASSSRANEKLFF. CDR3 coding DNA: TGCGCCAGCAGCTCCCGGGCCAATGAAAAACTGTTTTTT.

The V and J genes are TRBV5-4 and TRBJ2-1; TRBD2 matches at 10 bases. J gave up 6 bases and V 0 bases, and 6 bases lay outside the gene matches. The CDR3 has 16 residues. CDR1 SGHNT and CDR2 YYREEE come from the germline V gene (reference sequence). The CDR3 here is CASSLGGTSEINEQFF. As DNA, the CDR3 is TGTGCCAGCAGCTTGGGAGGGACTAGCGAAATCAATGAGCAGTTCTTC.

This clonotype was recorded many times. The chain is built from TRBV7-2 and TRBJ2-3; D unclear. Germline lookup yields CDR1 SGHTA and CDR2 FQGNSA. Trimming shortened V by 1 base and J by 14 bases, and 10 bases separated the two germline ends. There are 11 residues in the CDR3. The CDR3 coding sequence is TGTGCCAGCAGCTTAGGCCGTCTACGGTATTTT. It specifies CASSLGRLRYF.

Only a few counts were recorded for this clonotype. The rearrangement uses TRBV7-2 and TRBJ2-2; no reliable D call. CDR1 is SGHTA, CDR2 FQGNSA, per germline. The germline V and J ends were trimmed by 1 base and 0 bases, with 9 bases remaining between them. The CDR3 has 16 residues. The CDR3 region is CASSLEAVPNTGELFF. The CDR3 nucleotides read TGTGCCAGCAGCTTAGAGGCTGTTCCGAACACCGGGGAGCTGTTTTTT.

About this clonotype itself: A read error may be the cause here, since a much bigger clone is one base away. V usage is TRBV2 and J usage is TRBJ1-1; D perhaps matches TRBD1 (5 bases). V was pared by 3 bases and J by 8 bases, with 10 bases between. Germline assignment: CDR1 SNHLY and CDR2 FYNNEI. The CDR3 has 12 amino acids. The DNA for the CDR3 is TGTGCCAGCAGTGACGACAGCCCCGAAGCTTTCTTT. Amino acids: CASSDDSPEAFF. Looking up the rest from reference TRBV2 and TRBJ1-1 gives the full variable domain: EPEVTQTPSHQVTQMGQEVILRCVPISNHLYFYWYRQILGQKVEFLVSFYNNEISEKSEIFDDQFSVERPDGSNFTLKIRSTKLEDSAMYFCASSDDSPEAFFGQGTRLTVV.

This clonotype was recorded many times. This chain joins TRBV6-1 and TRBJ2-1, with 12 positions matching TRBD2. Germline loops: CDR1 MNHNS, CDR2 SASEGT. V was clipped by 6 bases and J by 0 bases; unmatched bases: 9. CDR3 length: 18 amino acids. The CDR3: CASSPGTSGLSSYNEQFF. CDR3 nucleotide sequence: TGTGCCAGCAGCCCCGGGACTAGCGGGTTGAGCTCCTACAATGAGCAGTTCTTC.

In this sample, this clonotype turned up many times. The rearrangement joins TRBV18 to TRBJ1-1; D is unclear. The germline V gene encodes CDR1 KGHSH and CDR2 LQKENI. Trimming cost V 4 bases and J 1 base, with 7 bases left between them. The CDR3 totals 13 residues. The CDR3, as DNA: TGTGCCAGCTCACACCGGTGGAACACTGAAGCTTTCTTT. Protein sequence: CASSHRWNTEAFF. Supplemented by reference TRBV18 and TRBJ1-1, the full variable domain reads NAGVMQNPRHLVRRRGQEARLRCSPMKGHSHVYWYRQLPEEGLKFMVYLQKENIIDESGMPKERFSAEFPKEGPSILRIQQVVRGDSAAYFCASSHRWNTEAFFGQGTRLTVV.

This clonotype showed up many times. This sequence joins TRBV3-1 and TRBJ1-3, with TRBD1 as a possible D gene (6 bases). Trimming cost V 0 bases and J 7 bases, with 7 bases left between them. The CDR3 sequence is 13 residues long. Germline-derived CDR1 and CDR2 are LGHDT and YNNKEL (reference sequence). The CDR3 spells CASSQEQGNTIYF. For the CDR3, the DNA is TGTGCCAGCAGCCAAGAACAGGGCAACACCATATATTTT. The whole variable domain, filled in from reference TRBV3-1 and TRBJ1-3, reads DTAVSQTPKYLVTQMGNDKSIKCEQNLGHDTMYWYKQDSKKFLKIMFSYNNKELIINETVPNRFSPKSPDKAHLNLHINSLELGDSAVYFCASSQEQGNTIYFGEGSWLTVV.

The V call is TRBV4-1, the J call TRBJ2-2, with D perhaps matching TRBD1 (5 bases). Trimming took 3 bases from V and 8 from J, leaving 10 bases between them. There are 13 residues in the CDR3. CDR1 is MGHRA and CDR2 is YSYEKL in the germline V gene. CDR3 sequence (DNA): TGCGCCAGCAGCCAGACAGTGACGGGGGAGCTGTTTTTT. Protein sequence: CASSQTVTGELFF.

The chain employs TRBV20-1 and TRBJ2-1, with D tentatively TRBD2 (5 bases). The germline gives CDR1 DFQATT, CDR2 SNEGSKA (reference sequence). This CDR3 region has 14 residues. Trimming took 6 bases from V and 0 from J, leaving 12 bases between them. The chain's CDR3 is CSAPRGSSYNEQFF. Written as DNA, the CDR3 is TGCAGTGCCCCCCGTGGGAGCTCCTACAATGAGCAGTTCTTC.

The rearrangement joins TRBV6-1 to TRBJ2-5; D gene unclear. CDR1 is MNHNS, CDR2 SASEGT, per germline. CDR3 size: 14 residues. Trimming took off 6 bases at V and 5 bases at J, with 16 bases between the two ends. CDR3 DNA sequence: TGTGCCAGCAGCGATGCCCTTCGTTTGGAGACCCAGTACTTC. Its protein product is CASSDALRLETQYF.

The CDR3 sequence is CSARNSGSRYNEQFF. For the CDR3, the DNA is TGCAGTGCTAGAAATAGCGGGAGTCGGTACAATGAGCAGTTCTTC. The chain is built from TRBV20-1 and TRBJ2-1, with 9 bases matching TRBD2. CDR1 is DFQATT, CDR2 SNEGSKA, per germline (reference sequence). The CDR3 sequence is 15 residues long. The V gene end was trimmed by 2 bases and the J gene end by 4 bases; junction bases not matched to a gene: 6.

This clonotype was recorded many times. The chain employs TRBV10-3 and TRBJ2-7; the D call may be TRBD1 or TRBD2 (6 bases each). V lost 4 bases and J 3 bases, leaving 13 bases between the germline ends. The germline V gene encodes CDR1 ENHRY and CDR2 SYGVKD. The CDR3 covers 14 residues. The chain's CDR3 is CAISGGAPLYEQYF. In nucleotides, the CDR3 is TGTGCCATCAGTGGGGGGGCCCCCCTCTACGAGCAGTACTTC.

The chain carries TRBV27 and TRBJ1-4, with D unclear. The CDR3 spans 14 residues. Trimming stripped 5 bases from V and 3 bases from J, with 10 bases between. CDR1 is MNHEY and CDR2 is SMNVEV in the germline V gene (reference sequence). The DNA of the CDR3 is TGTGCCAGCAGTCGGTCCTGGGCTAATGAAAAACTGTTTTTT. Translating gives CASSRSWANEKLFF.

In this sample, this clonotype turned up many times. The CDR3 sequence is CASRMMDGDYGYTF. CDR3 nucleotide sequence: TGTGCCAGTAGGATGATGGACGGAGACTATGGCTACACCTTC. The gene calls are TRBV19 and TRBJ1-2; D is ambiguous. This CDR3 region has 14 residues. CDR1 is LNHDA and CDR2 is SQIVND in the germline V gene (reference sequence). The V gene lost 6 bases and the J gene lost 3 bases, with 14 bases spanning the gap.

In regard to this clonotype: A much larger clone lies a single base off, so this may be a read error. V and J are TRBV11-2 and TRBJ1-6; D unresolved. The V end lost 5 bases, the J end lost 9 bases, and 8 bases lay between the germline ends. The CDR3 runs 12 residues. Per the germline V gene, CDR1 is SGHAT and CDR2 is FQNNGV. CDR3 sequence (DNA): TGTGCCAGCAGCCTTGTGGGTTCACCCCTCCACTTT. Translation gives CASSLVGSPLHF.

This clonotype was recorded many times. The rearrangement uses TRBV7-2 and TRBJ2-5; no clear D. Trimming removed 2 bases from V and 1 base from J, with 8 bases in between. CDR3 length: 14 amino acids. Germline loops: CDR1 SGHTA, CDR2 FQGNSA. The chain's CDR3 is CASSLYSGQETQYF. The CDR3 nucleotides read TGTGCCAGCAGCTTATATTCCGGCCAAGAGACCCAGTACTTC.

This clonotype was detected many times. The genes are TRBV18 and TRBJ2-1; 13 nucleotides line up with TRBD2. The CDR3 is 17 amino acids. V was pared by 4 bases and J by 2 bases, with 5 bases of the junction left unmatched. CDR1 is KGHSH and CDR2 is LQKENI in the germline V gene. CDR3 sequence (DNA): TGTGCCAGCTCACGGACTAGCGGGAGTATAGCCTACAATGAGCAGTTCTTC. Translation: CASSRTSGSIAYNEQFF.

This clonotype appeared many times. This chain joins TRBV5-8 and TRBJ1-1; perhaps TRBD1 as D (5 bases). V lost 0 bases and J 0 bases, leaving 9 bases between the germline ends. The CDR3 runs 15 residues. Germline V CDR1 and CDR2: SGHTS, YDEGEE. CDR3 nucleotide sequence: TGTGCCAGCAGCTTGGTGGGGACGCTGAACACTGAAGCTTTCTTT. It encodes CASSLVGTLNTEAFF.

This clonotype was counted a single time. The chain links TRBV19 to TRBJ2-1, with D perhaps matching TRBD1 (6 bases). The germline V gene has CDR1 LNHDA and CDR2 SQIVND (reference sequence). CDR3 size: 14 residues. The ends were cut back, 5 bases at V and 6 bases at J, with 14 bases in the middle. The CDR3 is CASSPGWGPNEQFF. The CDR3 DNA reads TGTGCCAGTAGTCCGGGATGGGGGCCCAATGAGCAGTTCTTC. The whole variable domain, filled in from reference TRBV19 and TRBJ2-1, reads DGGITQSPKYLFRKEGQNVTLSCEQNLNHDAMYWYRQDPGQGLRLIYYSQIVNDFQKGDIAEGYSVSREKKESFPLTVTSAQKNPTAFYLCASSPGWGPNEQFFGPGTRLTVL.

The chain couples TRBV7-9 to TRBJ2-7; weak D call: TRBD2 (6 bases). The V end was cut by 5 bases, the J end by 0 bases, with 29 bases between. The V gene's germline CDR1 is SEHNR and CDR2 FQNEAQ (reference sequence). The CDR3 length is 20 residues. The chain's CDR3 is CASSAPGGSAAPSSSYEQYF. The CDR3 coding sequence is TGTGCCAGCAGCGCCCCCGGAGGGTCGGCAGCCCCGTCAAGCTCCTACGAGCAGTACTTC. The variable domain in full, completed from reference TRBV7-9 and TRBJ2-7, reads DTGVSQNPRHKITKRGQNVTFRCDPISEHNRLYWYRQTLGQGPEFLTYFQNEAQLEKSRLLSDRFSAERPKGSFSTLEIQRTEQGDSAMYLCASSAPGGSAAPSSSYEQYFGPGTRLTVT.

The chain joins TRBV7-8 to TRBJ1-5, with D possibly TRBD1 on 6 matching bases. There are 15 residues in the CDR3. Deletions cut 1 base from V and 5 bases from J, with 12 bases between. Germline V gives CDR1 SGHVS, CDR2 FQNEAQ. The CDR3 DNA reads TGTGCCAGCAGCTTAGTTTTACAGGGAGATCAGCCCCAGCATTTT. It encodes CASSLVLQGDQPQHF.

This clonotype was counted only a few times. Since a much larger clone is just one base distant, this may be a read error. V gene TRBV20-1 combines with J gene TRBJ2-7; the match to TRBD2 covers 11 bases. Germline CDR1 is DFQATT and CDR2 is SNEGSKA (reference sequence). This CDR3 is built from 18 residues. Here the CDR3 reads CSARERYRLAGGSYGQYF. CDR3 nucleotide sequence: TGCAGTGCTAGAGAGAGGTACAGGCTAGCGGGAGGTTCCTACGGGCAGTACTTC.